The 15 T cell receptor beta chains presented below share a single source sample, sequenced in a study of blood T cells in healthy people across ages. Sample-barcoded 5' priming and a J-beta primer mix drove a second PCR of about 6 to 12 cycles. TCRdb reanalysed the 5' RACE reads using MiXCR and keeps one entry per CDR3 protein. The repertoire includes roughly 1 million distinct CDR3 sequences, approximately 25% of them detected once, and around 0.75% sits in the top ten. In addition, the sample was reused for a study of T cells of mothers and their children.

The specimen sequenced was blood. These receptors were taken from a girl aged 2 to 9 in good health.

V and J are TRBV13 and TRBJ1-2; weak D call: TRBD1 (5 bases). V was shortened by 5 bases and J by 1 base, with 11 bases between the two germline ends. In germline, CDR1 is PRHDT, CDR2 FYEKMQ (reference sequence). The CDR3 is 14 residues long. CDR3: CASSPMTDNYGYTF. In nucleotides, the CDR3 is TGTGCCAGCAGCCCGATGACAGATAACTATGGCTACACCTTC. Combining the CDR3 with reference TRBV13 and TRBJ1-2 gives the whole variable domain AAGVIQSPRHLIKEKRETATLKCYPIPRHDTVYWYQQGPGQDPQFLISFYEKMQSDKGSIPDRFSAQQFSDYHSELNMSSLELGDSALYFCASSPMTDNYGYTFGSGTRLTVV.

V and J are TRBV28 and TRBJ1-4, with D unclear. CDR1 MDHEN and CDR2 SYDVKM come from the germline V gene. The CDR3 length is 15 residues. V lost 6 bases and J 0 bases, leaving 11 bases between the germline ends. CDR3 amino acids: CASSRTRTTNEKLFF. For the CDR3, the DNA is TGTGCCAGCAGCCGAACAAGAACAACTAATGAAAAACTGTTTTTT.

The chain couples TRBV12-5 to TRBJ2-5; D tentatively reads TRBD1 or TRBD2 (6 bases each). The CDR3 runs to 15 residues. Trimming removed 2 bases from V and 6 bases from J, with 16 bases in between. Germline V lookup: CDR1 LGHNT, CDR2 FRNRAP. CDR3: CASGLMEGGQKTQYF. CDR3 coding DNA: TGTGCTAGTGGTTTGATGGAGGGGGGACAAAAGACCCAGTACTTC.

This clonotype was detected many times. The chain joins TRBV6-4 to TRBJ1-4, with D tentatively TRBD1 (5 bases). This CDR3 comprises 16 residues. From germline, CDR1 is MRHNA and CDR2 SNTAGT. V gave up 2 bases and J gave up 6 bases, with 16 bases separating them. The CDR3 sequence is CASSDRYGTRHEKLFF. For the CDR3, the DNA is TGTGCCAGCAGTGACCGATACGGGACTCGCCATGAAAAACTGTTTTTT.

The genes are TRBV20-1 and TRBJ2-7; TRBD2 matches at 7 bases. V lost 0 bases and J lost 3; bases outside the gene matches: 2. CDR1 and CDR2 (germline): DFQATT, SNEGSKA (reference sequence). The CDR3 contains 13 residues. The CDR3 region is CSAREGLGYEQYF. As DNA, the CDR3 is TGCAGTGCTAGAGAAGGACTAGGCTACGAGCAGTACTTC.

The chain joins TRBV25-1 to TRBJ2-5, with D tentatively TRBD1 or TRBD2 (6 bases each). The J call may be incorrect, as the DNA end agrees better with TRBJ2-1. This CDR3 comprises 15 residues. From germline, CDR1 is MGHDK and CDR2 SYGVNS. CDR3 region: CASSHDGGEYNEQFF. The DNA for the CDR3 is TGTGCCAGCAGTCATGACGGGGGCGAGTACAATGAGCAGTTCTTC.

This clonotype was recorded a few times. At one of its ends the junction is not consistent with the germline gene, which may arise from a read error. The genes are TRBV12-3 or TRBV12-4 and TRBJ2-5; 8 bases align to TRBD1. The CDR3 sequence is 13 residues long. CDR3 loop: CAGSGTGQETQYF. The DNA of the CDR3 is TGTGCCGGCAGTGGGACAGGCCAAGAGACCCAGTACTTC.

This clonotype was counted a few times. The gene calls are TRBV12-3 or TRBV12-4 and TRBJ2-3; D gene unclear. The germline V and J ends were trimmed by 5 bases and 6 bases, with 12 bases remaining between them. CDR3 length: 13 residues. For the CDR3, the DNA is TGTGCCAGCAGTGCATCAACCGTGGATACGCAGTATTTT. As protein: CASSASTVDTQYF.

This clonotype was seen only a few times. The gene calls are TRBV7-6 and TRBJ2-5, with TRBD2 identical over 8 bases. V lost 3 bases, J lost 3 bases, and 6 bases stayed unmatched. The CDR3 is 15 amino acids. CDR1 and CDR2 (germline): SGHVS, FNYEAQ. The DNA for the CDR3 is TGTGCCAGCAGCTTGTATTGGCGGGAGGAAGAGACCCAGTACTTC. Encoded protein: CASSLYWREEETQYF.

This chain connects TRBV20-1 to TRBJ2-7; 7 nucleotides align to TRBD1. CDR1 DFQATT and CDR2 SNEGSKA come from the germline V gene (reference sequence). The CDR3 extends over 14 amino acids. The V and J ends lost 3 bases and 2 bases, in that order; junction bases with no gene match: 7. The DNA of the CDR3 is TGCAGTGCTAGTAGTAATAGGGGGCCCTACGAGCAGTACTTC. Protein product: CSASSNRGPYEQYF.

The rearrangement links TRBV20-1 to TRBJ2-7; TRBD2 matches at 11 bases. CDR1 and CDR2 (germline): DFQATT, SNEGSKA (reference sequence). J was trimmed by 2 bases and V by 6 bases; bases with no gene match: 3. The length of the CDR3 is 13 residues. DNA of the CDR3: TGCAGTGCGTATAGCGGGGGGGCCTACGAGCAGTACTTC. Translated: CSAYSGGAYEQYF.

A few counts support this clonotype. The chain links TRBV4-1 to TRBJ1-1, with D possibly TRBD1 on 5 matching bases. The V gene's germline CDR1 is MGHRA and CDR2 YSYEKL. The CDR3 loop spans 13 amino acids. The ends were cut back, 3 bases at V and 6 bases at J, with 11 bases in the middle. CDR3 sequence: CASSQGGWPEAFF. CDR3 DNA: TGCGCCAGCAGCCAGGGGGGTTGGCCTGAAGCTTTCTTT.

This rearrangement joins TRBV7-2 to TRBJ2-3; tentative D call: TRBD2 (5 bases). The CDR3 has 16 residues. The germline V gene encodes CDR1 SGHTA and CDR2 FQGNSA. The V gene lost 4 bases and the J gene lost 4 bases, with 18 bases spanning the gap. The CDR3 region has the DNA TGTGCCAGCAGCTCCCGTCCAGGCGGGTATGCAGATACGCAGTATTTT. Protein product: CASSSRPGGYADTQYF.

This chain uses TRBV13 with TRBJ2-3; 10 bases are shared with TRBD2. V trimming: 3 bases; J trimming: 4 bases; junction bases outside the gene matches: 4. The CDR3 consists of 15 residues. Germline lookup yields CDR1 PRHDT and CDR2 FYEKMQ (reference sequence). CDR3 DNA: TGTGCCAGCAGCTTTACTAGCGGGGTCGCAGATACGCAGTATTTT. It specifies CASSFTSGVADTQYF.

The chain uses TRBV20-1 and TRBJ2-1, with a weak D call TRBD2 (5 bases). The end of the DNA is better explained by TRBJ2-7, so the J call may be wrong. The CDR3 spans 14 residues. Germline V lookup: CDR1 DFQATT, CDR2 SNEGSKA (reference sequence). The CDR3 sequence: CSARDIALPYEQYF. The CDR3 coding sequence is TGCAGTGCTAGAGATATAGCGCTCCCCTACGAGCAGTACTTC.